These 31 T cell receptor beta chains were all obtained from the same sample, sequenced in a study of blood T cell repertoires in COVID-19. Here immunoSEQ multiplex PCR was the method, and the copy in TCRdb shows in-frame clones only, minus some. The profile shows approximately 260,000 clones, 84% of them singletons. Input material: peripheral blood. These TCRs come from a human donor in a cohort sampled during active COVID-19.

V and J are TRBV15 and TRBJ1-1; 7 nucleotides match TRBD1. Per the germline V gene, CDR1 is LNHNV and CDR2 is YYDKDF (reference sequence). The CDR3 is 14 amino acids. Trimming cost V 1 base and J 5 bases; bases outside gene matches: 4. The CDR3 DNA is TGTGCCACCAGCAGAGGGGGACAGAAGACTGAAGCTTTCTTT. Residues: CATSRGGQKTEAFF.

The genes are TRBV13 and TRBJ1-2; no reliable D call. The V end lost 5 bases, the J end lost 6 bases, and 13 bases lay between the germline ends. Germline CDR1 and CDR2: PRHDT and FYEKMQ (reference sequence). This CDR3 spans 13 amino acids. The CDR3 region has the DNA TGTGCCAGCAGCGCCGTTGGCGCGGATGGCTACACCTTC. Its protein product is CASSAVGADGYTF. The full variable domain, in which reference TRBV13 and TRBJ1-2 provide the parts outside the CDR3, is AAGVIQSPRHLIKEKRETATLKCYPIPRHDTVYWYQQGPGQDPQFLISFYEKMQSDKGSIPDRFSAQQFSDYHSELNMSSLELGDSALYFCASSAVGADGYTFGSGTRLTVV.

The chain uses TRBV19 and TRBJ1-1; unclear D gene. V was shortened by 5 bases and J by 1 base, with 8 bases between the two germline ends. Looked up from germline, CDR1 is LNHDA and CDR2 is SQIVND (reference sequence). The CDR3 is 13 residues long. The CDR3 sequence is CASSSGRNTEAFF. The CDR3 DNA is TGTGCCAGTAGTTCGGGTAGGAACACTGAAGCTTTCTTT.

A remark on this clone: A read error may account for a junction end that differs from germline. V is TRBV6-5 and J is TRBJ2-1, with D perhaps TRBD2 (6 bases). The CDR3 extends over 13 amino acids. The germline V gene has CDR1 MNHEY and CDR2 SVGAGI. The CDR3 DNA sequence: TGTGCCAGCAGTTACTCGAGGGAGGTTCGGGTTATCTTC. Amino acids: CASSYSREVRVIF.

This clone is a singleton in its sample. CDR3: CASSESGSGRFAKNIQYF. The CDR3 DNA reads TGTGCCAGCAGTGAATCGGGTAGCGGGAGGTTTGCCAAAAACATTCAGTACTTC. The chain recombines TRBV6-1 with TRBJ2-4; 10 bases align to TRBD2. CDR1 is MNHNS, CDR2 SASEGT, per germline. The ends lost 2 bases at V and 1 base at J; junction bases unmatched: 8. This CDR3 comprises 18 residues.

Of note for this clone: Germline and junction disagree at one end, which may indicate a read error. The rearrangement uses TRBV6-1 and TRBJ1-1; tentative D call: TRBD1 (5 bases). The germline V gene has CDR1 MNHNS and CDR2 SASEGT. CDR3 length: 13 amino acids. The CDR3 here is CASSEAQPRPTDF. CDR3 coding DNA: TGTGCCAGCAGTGAAGCGCAACCGAGACCGACAGACTTT.

The CDR3 DNA is TGTGCCAGTAGCCCGCGGGGACAGCCTAATGAAAAACTGTTTTTT. Its translation: CASSPRGQPNEKLFF. The chain recombines TRBV19 with TRBJ1-4; 7 nucleotides agree with TRBD1. CDR1 and CDR2 from the germline V gene are LNHDA and SQIVND (reference sequence). V lost 6 bases and J lost 3; bases outside the gene matches: 7. This CDR3 has 15 residues.

The V gene is TRBV10-3, the J gene TRBJ2-3, with D tentatively TRBD2 (5 bases). Germline CDR1 reads ENHRY; CDR2 reads SYGVKD. The CDR3 length is 15 residues. The V and J ends lost 6 bases and 2 bases respectively, with 15 bases between them. The CDR3 DNA sequence: TGTGCCATCAGACCTTACGGGGTTAACACAGATACGCAGTATTTT. Amino acids: CAIRPYGVNTDTQYF.

J is TRBJ2-1 and V is TRBV7-9; TRBD2 matches 8 bases. CDR1 and CDR2 (germline): SEHNR, FQNEAQ (reference sequence). V was clipped by 1 base and J by 8 bases; unmatched bases: 4. This CDR3 has 14 residues. CDR3 DNA: TGTGCCAGCAGCTTAGTTAGCGGGATCGATGAGCAGTTCTTC. Translated: CASSLVSGIDEQFF.

The chain recombines TRBV19 with TRBJ1-4; D gene unclear. CDR1 is LNHDA, CDR2 SQIVND, per germline (reference sequence). The CDR3 runs to 14 residues. V lost 6 bases and J 5 bases, leaving 13 bases between the germline ends. The DNA for the CDR3 is TGTGCCAGTAGCGTTGTAGACACCAATGAAAAACTGTTTTTT. Amino acids: CASSVVDTNEKLFF. Full variable domain (outside the CDR3, taken from reference TRBV19 and TRBJ1-4): DGGITQSPKYLFRKEGQNVTLSCEQNLNHDAMYWYRQDPGQGLRLIYYSQIVNDFQKGDIAEGYSVSREKKESFPLTVTSAQKNPTAFYLCASSVVDTNEKLFFGSGTQLSVL.

With respect to this clone: Its ends do not fully match the called genes, so a read error is possible. The rearrangement links TRBV7-7 to TRBJ2-2, with D possibly being TRBD1 (6 bases). Germline V gene lookup returns CDR1 SSHAT and CDR2 FNYEAQ (reference sequence). The CDR3 consists of 15 residues. DNA of the CDR3: TGTGCTAGCAGCCCCGACAGGACGAACACCGGGGAGCTGTTTTTT. The encoded protein is CASSPDRTNTGELFF.

The chain has TRBV19 and TRBJ2-2; a possible D gene is TRBD1 (7 bases). There are 15 residues in the CDR3. The V gene's germline CDR1 is LNHDA and CDR2 SQIVND (reference sequence). With 6 bases removed from V and 0 bases from J, the gap between germline ends came to 11 bases. CDR3 nucleotide sequence: TGTGCCAGTAGGCAGGGGGGTCCGAACACCGGGGAGCTGTTTTTT. Its translation is CASRQGGPNTGELFF.

In this sample, this clone turned up once. The chain carries TRBV5-1 and TRBJ2-5; D not certain. V lost 0 bases to trimming and J lost 5 bases, with 8 bases between them. This CDR3 is built from 13 residues. Germline CDR1 and CDR2: SGHRS and YFSETQ. The CDR3 coding sequence is TGCGCCAGCAGCTTGGATCGGCGGGAGACCCAGTACTTC. Protein: CASSLDRRETQYF.

The J gene is TRBJ1-6, the V gene TRBV4-3; 7 nucleotides match TRBD1. The CDR3 consists of 15 residues. With 0 bases clipped from V and 10 bases from J, the junction kept 6 bases outside the gene matches. Germline assignment: CDR1 LGHNA and CDR2 YSLEER. The CDR3 coding sequence is TGCGCCAGCAGCCAAGAAGACAGGGTCCGGTCACCCCTCCACTTT. As protein: CASSQEDRVRSPLHF.

Concerning this clone itself: In the same sample, other DNA sequences code for this CDR3. This chain joins TRBV20-1 and TRBJ2-7; possibly TRBD1 for D (6 bases). Germline V gene sequence: CDR1 DFQATT, CDR2 SNEGSKA (reference sequence). V lost 6 bases to trimming and J lost 1 base, with 7 bases between them. This CDR3 comprises 11 residues. In DNA form, the CDR3 reads TGCAGTGCGGGACAATCCTACGAGCAGTACTTC. As protein: CSAGQSYEQYF.

V and J are TRBV21-1 and TRBJ2-7; the D call of TRBD2 is as the table states it, not checked on the DNA. TRBV21-1 is described as a pseudogene. The CDR3 has 16 residues. The CDR3 DNA reads TGTGCCAGCAGCATGCTGAAGACTAGCGGGAGGAACGAGCAGTACTTC. This sequence encodes CASSMLKTSGRNEQYF.

V usage is TRBV6-6 and J usage is TRBJ2-3; weak D call: TRBD2 (6 bases). This CDR3 has 16 residues. In germline, CDR1 is MNHNY, CDR2 SVGAGI (reference sequence). The germline V and J ends were trimmed by 6 bases and 2 bases, with 18 bases remaining between them. The CDR3 spells CASRSSPGLSTDTQYF. The CDR3 region has the DNA TGTGCCAGCAGATCATCGCCTGGACTATCCACAGATACGCAGTATTTT.

V usage is TRBV19 and J usage is TRBJ1-1; D gene ambiguous. Germline V gene data show CDR1 as LNHDA and CDR2 as SQIVND (reference sequence). The length of the CDR3 is 13 residues. V lost 8 bases and J lost 1, with 11 bases in between. CDR3 sequence (DNA): TGTGCCAGTCGAGACAACCCGAACACTGAAGCTTTCTTT. Protein product: CASRDNPNTEAFF.

This clone was seen just once. The chain joins TRBV4-1 to TRBJ2-3, with 8 positions matching TRBD1. Per the germline V gene, CDR1 is MGHRA and CDR2 is YSYEKL. Trimming took 2 bases from V and 3 from J; bases not matched to a gene: 10. CDR3 length equals 17 residues. CDR3 nucleotides: TGCGCCAGCAGCCAATTTTCAGGGGGCGCGAGAACAGATACGCAGTATTTT. This encodes CASSQFSGGARTDTQYF.

V is TRBV9 and J is TRBJ2-5; D is perhaps TRBD1 (5 bases). Germline V gene lookup returns CDR1 SGDLS and CDR2 YYNGEE. Trimming left V 4 bases short and J 4 bases short, with 14 bases between. CDR3 length equals 14 residues. Here the CDR3 reads CASSPRVGLETQYF. In nucleotides, the CDR3 is TGTGCCAGCAGCCCCAGGGTTGGGTTAGAGACCCAGTACTTC.

The table lists this clone with a few counts. The chain combines TRBV6-6 with TRBJ1-3, with D maybe TRBD1 (6 bases). Germline V gives CDR1 MNHNY, CDR2 SVGAGI (reference sequence). V was pared by 5 bases and J by 0 bases, with 17 bases between. The CDR3 has 17 amino acids. The CDR3: CASSPGGTLYSGNTIYF. The CDR3 bases are TGTGCCAGCAGTCCGGGGGGCACCCTCTACTCTGGAAACACCATATATTTT.

Note on this clone: Compared with germline, one end of the junction differs, possibly owing to a read error. V and J are TRBV28 and TRBJ2-2; 7 nucleotides agree with TRBD2. Germline V gene data show CDR1 as MDHEN and CDR2 as SYDVKM. The CDR3 length is 15 residues. CDR3: CASSLEGRVPGKLFF. CDR3 nucleotide sequence: TGTGCCAGCAGTTTAGAGGGGAGGGTCCCCGGGAAGCTGTTTTTT.

This clone was found once. This chain uses TRBV28 with TRBJ1-4; the match to TRBD1 covers 7 bases. Germline V gives CDR1 MDHEN, CDR2 SYDVKM. The V gene end was trimmed by 5 bases and the J gene end by 7 bases; junction bases not matched to a gene: 7. The CDR3 runs 14 residues. CDR3 nucleotides: TGTGCCAGCAGTCTTGGGGACAGAACTGAAAAACTGTTTTTT. Translation gives CASSLGDRTEKLFF.

The chain combines TRBV5-1 with TRBJ2-5, with D unclear. The CDR3 is 13 amino acids. The germline CDR1 and CDR2 sequences are SGHRS and YFSETQ. The V and J ends lost 1 base and 1 base respectively, with 5 bases between them. The CDR3 sequence: CASSLTLQETQYF. DNA of the CDR3: TGCGCCAGCAGCTTGACTCTCCAAGAGACCCAGTACTTC.

J is TRBJ1-1 and V is TRBV20-1; D remains unclear. The CDR3 runs 11 residues. V shed 2 bases and J shed 1 base, with 2 bases lying between them. Germline CDR1 is DFQATT and CDR2 is SNEGSKA (reference sequence). CDR3 loop: CSARQNTEAFF. As DNA, the CDR3 is TGCAGTGCTAGACAGAACACTGAAGCTTTCTTT.

CDR3 nucleotides: TGTGCCAGCAGCCCTAGAACAGGGTTCTATGGCTACACCTTC. Amino acid sequence: CASSPRTGFYGYTF. V gene TRBV3-1 (or the pseudogene TRBV3-2) combines with J gene TRBJ1-2; possible D gene TRBD1, 6 bases. CDR3 length: 14 residues. Trimming removed 4 bases from V and 4 bases from J, with 13 bases in between. Germline values: CDR1 LGHDT, CDR2 YNNKEL (reference sequence).

Only a few counts were recorded for this clone. This chain joins TRBV6-5 and TRBJ2-7; 9 positions match TRBD1. The junction had 3 bases not matched to a gene; V was cut back by 1 base and J by 5 bases. CDR1 MNHEY and CDR2 SVGAGI come from the germline V gene. This CDR3 contains 14 residues. The CDR3 spells CASSYLDRGHEQYF. For the CDR3, the DNA is TGTGCCAGCAGTTACTTGGACAGGGGCCACGAGCAGTACTTC.

The chain combines TRBV6-2 or TRBV6-3 with TRBJ2-7, with D tentatively TRBD1 (6 bases). V lost 5 bases and J lost 3, with 14 bases in between. This CDR3 is 14 amino acids long. In germline, CDR1 is MNHEY, CDR2 SVGEGT. CDR3 in DNA: TGTGCCAGCAGTAACGGACAGATTCTCTACGAGCAGTACTTC. This translates into CASSNGQILYEQYF.

This clone was seen only once. This chain links TRBV7-9 with TRBJ2-1, with 10 bases fitting TRBD2. This CDR3 has 15 residues. Germline CDR1 is SEHNR and CDR2 is FQNEAQ (reference sequence). J was trimmed by 5 bases and V by 4 bases; bases with no gene match: 5. The CDR3 loop reads CASSSSGRQNNEQFF. For the CDR3, the DNA is TGTGCCAGCAGCTCTAGCGGGAGACAAAACAATGAGCAGTTCTTC. The full variable domain, in which reference TRBV7-9 and TRBJ2-1 provide the parts outside the CDR3, is DTGVSQNPRHKITKRGQNVTFRCDPISEHNRLYWYRQTLGQGPEFLTYFQNEAQLEKSRLLSDRFSAERPKGSFSTLEIQRTEQGDSAMYLCASSSSGRQNNEQFFGPGTRLTVL.

V gene TRBV2 combines with J gene TRBJ2-7, with 8 bases lining up with TRBD1. The germline V gene encodes CDR1 SNHLY and CDR2 FYNNEI. V lost 11 bases and J lost 3; bases outside the gene matches: 6. CDR3 length: 12 residues. The CDR3 sequence is CAGGTGNYEQYF. DNA for the CDR3: TGTGCCGGAGGGACAGGTAACTACGAGCAGTACTTC. Full variable domain (remainder filled in from reference TRBV2 and TRBJ2-7): EPEVTQTPSHQVTQMGQEVILRCVPISNHLYFYWYRQILGQKVEFLVSFYNNEISEKSEIFDDQFSVERPDGSNFTLKIRSTKLEDSAMYFCAGGTGNYEQYFGPGTRLTVT.

The genes are TRBV4-3 and TRBJ2-3; a possible D gene is TRBD2 (5 bases). The CDR3 runs 16 residues. Germline loops: CDR1 LGHNA, CDR2 YSLEER. Deletions cut 0 bases from V and 5 bases from J, with 15 bases between. CDR3 sequence reads: CASSQDYSVTGDTQYF. CDR3 DNA: TGCGCCAGCAGCCAAGATTATAGCGTTACGGGAGATACGCAGTATTTT.